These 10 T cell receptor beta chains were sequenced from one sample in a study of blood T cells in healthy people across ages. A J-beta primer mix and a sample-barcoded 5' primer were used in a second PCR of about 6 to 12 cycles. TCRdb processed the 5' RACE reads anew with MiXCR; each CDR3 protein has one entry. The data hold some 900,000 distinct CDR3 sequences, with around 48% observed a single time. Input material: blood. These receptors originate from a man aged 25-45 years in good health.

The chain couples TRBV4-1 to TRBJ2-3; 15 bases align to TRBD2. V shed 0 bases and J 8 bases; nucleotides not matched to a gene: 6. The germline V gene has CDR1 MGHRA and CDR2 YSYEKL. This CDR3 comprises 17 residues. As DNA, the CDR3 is TGCGCCAGCAGCCAAGAATACAGGACTAGCGGGAGGGGTACGCAGTATTTT. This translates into CASSQEYRTSGRGTQYF.

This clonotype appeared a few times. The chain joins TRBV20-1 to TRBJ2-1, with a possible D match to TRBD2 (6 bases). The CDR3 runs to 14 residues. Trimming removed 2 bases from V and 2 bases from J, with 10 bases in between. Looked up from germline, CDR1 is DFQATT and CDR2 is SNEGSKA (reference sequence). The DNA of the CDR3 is TGCAGTGCTAGATCGGGAGTCACCTACAATGAGCAGTTCTTC. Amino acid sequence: CSARSGVTYNEQFF.

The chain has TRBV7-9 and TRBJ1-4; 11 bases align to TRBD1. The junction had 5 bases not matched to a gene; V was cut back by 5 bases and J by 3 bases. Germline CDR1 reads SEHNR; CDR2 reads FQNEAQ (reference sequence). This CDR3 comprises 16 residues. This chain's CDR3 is CASSGGQGASNEKLFF. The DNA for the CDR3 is TGTGCCAGCAGCGGTGGACAGGGGGCGTCTAATGAAAAACTGTTTTTT.

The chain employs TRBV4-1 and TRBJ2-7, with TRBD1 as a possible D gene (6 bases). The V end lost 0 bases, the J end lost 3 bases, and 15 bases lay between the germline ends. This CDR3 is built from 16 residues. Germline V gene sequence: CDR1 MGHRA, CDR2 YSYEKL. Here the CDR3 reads CASSQEGWGTYYEQYF. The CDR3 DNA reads TGCGCCAGCAGCCAAGAGGGGTGGGGGACATACTACGAGCAGTACTTC.

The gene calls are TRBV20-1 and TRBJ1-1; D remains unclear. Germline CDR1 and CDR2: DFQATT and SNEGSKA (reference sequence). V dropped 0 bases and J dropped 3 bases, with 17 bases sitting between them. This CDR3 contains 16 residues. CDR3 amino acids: CSARDIVAEVHTEAFF. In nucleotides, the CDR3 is TGCAGTGCTAGAGATATTGTAGCGGAGGTCCACACTGAAGCTTTCTTT.

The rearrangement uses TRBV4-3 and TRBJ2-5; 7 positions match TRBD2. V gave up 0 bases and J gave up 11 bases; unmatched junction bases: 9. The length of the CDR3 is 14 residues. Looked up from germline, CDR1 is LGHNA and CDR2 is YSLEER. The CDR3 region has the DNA TGCGCCAGCAGCCAAGATACCGGGGGGAGTGAGCAGTACTTC. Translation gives CASSQDTGGSEQYF.

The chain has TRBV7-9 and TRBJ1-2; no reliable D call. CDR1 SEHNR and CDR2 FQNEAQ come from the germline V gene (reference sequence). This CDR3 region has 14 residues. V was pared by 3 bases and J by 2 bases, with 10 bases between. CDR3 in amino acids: CASSFPGLNYGYTF. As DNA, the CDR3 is TGTGCCAGCAGCTTCCCAGGTCTGAACTATGGCTACACCTTC.

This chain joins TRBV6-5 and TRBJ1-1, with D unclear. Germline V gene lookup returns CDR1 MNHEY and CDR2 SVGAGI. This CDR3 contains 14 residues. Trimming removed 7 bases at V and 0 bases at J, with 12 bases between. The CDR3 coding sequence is TGTGCCAGCACCGCCCGGACGGTGAACACTGAAGCTTTCTTT. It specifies CASTARTVNTEAFF.

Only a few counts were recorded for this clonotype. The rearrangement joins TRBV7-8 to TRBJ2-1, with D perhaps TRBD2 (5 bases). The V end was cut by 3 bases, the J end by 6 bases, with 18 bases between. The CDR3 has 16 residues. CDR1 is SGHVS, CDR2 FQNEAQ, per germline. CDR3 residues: CASSFPERAGLNEQFF. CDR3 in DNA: TGTGCCAGCAGCTTCCCCGAGAGGGCGGGCCTCAATGAGCAGTTCTTC.

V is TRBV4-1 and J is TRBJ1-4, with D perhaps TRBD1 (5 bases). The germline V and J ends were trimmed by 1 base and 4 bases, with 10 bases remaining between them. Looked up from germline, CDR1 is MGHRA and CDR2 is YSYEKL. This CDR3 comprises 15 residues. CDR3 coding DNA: TGCGCCAGCAGCCAAGGGGACTCAAATAATGAAAAACTGTTTTTT. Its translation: CASSQGDSNNEKLFF.